This T cell receptor beta chain stems from a study of glioma-infiltrating T cells after dendritic cell vaccination. The PCR used 60 V beta and 13 J beta primers. Clones were read by immunoSEQ multiplex PCR, and TCRdb kept only the in-frame ones, dropping some. The repertoire has some 60,000 clones, roughly 80% of them found once; the top ten carry 15% to 18%. Germline CDR1 reads SNHLY; CDR2 reads FYNNEI. The CDR3 contains 13 residues. Indicated time point: after dendritic cell vaccination, including at tumor progression/relapse. Blood PBMC samples: pre-vaccination, two weeks post third vaccination, and at tumor progression.

This sequence joins TRBV2 and TRBJ2-5, with 8 bases aligning to TRBD1. The last part of the DNA fits TRBJ2-7 better; the J call may be wrong. Specimen: blood, collected after dendritic cell vaccination. This clonotype was obtained from a human donor with glioblastoma. The CDR3 reads CASRVDREYEQYF. The CDR3 nucleotides read TGTGCCAGCAGGGTGGACAGGGAGTACGAGCAGTACTTC.